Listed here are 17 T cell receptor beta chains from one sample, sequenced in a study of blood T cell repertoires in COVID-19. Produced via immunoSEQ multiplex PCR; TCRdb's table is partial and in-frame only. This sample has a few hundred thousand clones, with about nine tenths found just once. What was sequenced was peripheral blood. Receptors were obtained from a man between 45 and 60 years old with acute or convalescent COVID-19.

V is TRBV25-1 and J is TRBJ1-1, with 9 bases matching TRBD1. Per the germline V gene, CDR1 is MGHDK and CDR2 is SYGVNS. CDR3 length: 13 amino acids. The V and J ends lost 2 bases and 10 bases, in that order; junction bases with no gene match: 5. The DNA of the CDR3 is TGTGCCAGCAGTGAAGGAGACAGGGGGGTAGCTTTCTTT. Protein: CASSEGDRGVAFF.

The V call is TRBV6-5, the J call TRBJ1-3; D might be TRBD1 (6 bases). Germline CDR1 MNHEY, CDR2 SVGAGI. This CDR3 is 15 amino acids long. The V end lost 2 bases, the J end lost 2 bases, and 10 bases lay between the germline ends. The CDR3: CASSYDTGPGNTIYF. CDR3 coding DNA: TGTGCCAGCAGTTACGATACAGGGCCTGGAAACACCATATATTTT.

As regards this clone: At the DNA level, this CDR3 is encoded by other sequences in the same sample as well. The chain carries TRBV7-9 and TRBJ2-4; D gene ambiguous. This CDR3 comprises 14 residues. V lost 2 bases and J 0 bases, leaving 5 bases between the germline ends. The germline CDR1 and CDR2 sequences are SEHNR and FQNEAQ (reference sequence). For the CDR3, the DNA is TGTGCCAGCAGCTTATCCATAGCCAAAAACATTCAGTACTTC. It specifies CASSLSIAKNIQYF.

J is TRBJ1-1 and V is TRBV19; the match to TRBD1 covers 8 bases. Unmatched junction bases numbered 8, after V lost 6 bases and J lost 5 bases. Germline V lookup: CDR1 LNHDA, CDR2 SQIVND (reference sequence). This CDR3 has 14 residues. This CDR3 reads CASRAGGASTEAFF. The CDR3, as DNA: TGTGCCAGTAGGGCAGGGGGCGCGTCAACTGAAGCTTTCTTT.

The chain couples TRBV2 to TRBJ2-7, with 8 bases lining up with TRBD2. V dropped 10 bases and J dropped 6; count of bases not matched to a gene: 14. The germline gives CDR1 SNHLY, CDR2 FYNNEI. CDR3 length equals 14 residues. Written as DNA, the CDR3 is TGTGCCAAAGGGGTCCTAGCGGGCCCTCCCGAGCAGTACTTC. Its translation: CAKGVLAGPPEQYF.

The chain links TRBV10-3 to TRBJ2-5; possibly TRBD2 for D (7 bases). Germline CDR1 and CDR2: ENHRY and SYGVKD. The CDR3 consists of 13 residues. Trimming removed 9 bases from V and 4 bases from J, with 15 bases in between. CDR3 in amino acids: CAISRGGAETQYF. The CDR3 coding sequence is TGTGCCATTTCTAGGGGGGGAGCAGAGACCCAGTACTTC.

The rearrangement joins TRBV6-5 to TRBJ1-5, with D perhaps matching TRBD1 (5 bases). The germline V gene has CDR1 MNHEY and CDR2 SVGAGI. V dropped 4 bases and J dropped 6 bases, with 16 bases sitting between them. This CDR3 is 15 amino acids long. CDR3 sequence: CASSSATLGAQPQHF. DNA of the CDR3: TGTGCCAGCAGTTCGGCCACCCTTGGGGCTCAGCCCCAGCATTTT.

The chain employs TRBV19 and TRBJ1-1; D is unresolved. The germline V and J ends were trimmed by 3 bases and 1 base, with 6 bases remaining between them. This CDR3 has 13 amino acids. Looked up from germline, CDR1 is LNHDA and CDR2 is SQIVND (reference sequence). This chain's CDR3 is CASSISGNTEAFF. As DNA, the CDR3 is TGTGCCAGTAGTATTTCGGGGAACACTGAAGCTTTCTTT.

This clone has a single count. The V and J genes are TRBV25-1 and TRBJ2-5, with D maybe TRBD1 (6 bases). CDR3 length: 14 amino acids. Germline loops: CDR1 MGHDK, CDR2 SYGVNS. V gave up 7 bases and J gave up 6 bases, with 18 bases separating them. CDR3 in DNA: TGTGCCAGCAATGGGGCAGGGGACCGAAAGACCCAGTACTTC. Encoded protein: CASNGAGDRKTQYF.

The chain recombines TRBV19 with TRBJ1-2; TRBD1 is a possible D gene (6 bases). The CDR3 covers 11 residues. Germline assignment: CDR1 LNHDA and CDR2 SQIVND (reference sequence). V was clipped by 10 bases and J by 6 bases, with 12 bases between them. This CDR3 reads CATRGSDGYTF. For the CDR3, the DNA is TGTGCCACCAGGGGTTCAGATGGCTACACCTTC.

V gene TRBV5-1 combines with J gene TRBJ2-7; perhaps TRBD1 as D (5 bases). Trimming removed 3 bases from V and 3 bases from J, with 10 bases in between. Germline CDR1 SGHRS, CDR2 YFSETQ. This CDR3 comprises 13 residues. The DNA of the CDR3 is TGCGCCAGCAGCTATAAGGGGATCTACGAGCAGTACTTC. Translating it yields CASSYKGIYEQYF.

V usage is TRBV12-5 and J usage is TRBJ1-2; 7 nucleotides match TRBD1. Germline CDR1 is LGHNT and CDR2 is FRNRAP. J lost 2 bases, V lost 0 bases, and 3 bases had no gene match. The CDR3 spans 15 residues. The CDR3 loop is CASGLVPGGNYGYTF. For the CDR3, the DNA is TGTGCTAGTGGTTTGGTACCAGGGGGGAACTATGGCTACACCTTC.

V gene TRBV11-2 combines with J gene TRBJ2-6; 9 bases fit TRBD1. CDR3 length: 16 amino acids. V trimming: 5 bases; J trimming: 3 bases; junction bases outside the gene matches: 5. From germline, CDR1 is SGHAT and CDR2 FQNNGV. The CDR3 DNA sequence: TGTGCCAGCAGCACGTACAGGGGGCGTGGGGCCAACGTCCTGACTTTC. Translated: CASSTYRGRGANVLTF.

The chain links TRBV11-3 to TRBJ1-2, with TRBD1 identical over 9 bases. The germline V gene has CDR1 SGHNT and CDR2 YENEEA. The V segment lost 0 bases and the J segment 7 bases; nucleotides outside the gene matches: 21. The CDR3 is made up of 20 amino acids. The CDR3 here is CASSLEGRFTGGGSGSGYTF. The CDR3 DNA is TGTGCCAGCAGCTTAGAGGGAAGGTTTACAGGGGGCGGCTCTGGGAGTGGCTACACCTTC.

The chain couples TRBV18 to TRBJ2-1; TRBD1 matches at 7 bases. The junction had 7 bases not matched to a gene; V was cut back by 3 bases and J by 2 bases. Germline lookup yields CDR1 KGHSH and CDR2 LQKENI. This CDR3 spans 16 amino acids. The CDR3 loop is CASSPGTEGTYNEQFF. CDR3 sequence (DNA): TGTGCCAGCTCACCCGGGACAGAGGGGACCTACAATGAGCAGTTCTTC.

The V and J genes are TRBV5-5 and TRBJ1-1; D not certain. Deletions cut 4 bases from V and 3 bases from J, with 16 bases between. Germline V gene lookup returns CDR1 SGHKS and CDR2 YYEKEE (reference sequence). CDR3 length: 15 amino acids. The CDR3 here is CASSRQGSGDTEAFF. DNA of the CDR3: TGTGCCAGCAGCCGGCAAGGGAGCGGGGACACTGAAGCTTTCTTT.

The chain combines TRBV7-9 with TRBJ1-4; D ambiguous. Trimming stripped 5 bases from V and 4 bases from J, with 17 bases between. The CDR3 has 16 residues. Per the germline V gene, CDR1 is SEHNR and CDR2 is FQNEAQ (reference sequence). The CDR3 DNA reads TGTGCCAGCAGCATTTACACCCGGGTTCTTAATGAAAAACTGTTTTTT. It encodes CASSIYTRVLNEKLFF.